This T cell receptor (beta chain) is from a study of shared clonotypes between healthy human individuals. Study as a whole: Three plates were used per donor for CD4 naive, three for CD4 memory, two for CD8 naive and one for CD8 memory.

A word on this clone: Its target is not known.

Clones were sequenced by immunoSEQ multiplex PCR, and TCRdb holds only the in-frame ones, with some missing. The table shows 2.3 million or so clones, with 85% to 95% occurring only once. The CD4+ fraction was divided into a CD45RA+ naive subset and a CD45RA-negative memory subset. Germline-derived CDR1 and CDR2 are KGHSH and LQKENI. The CDR3 sequence is 20 residues long. V dropped 0 bases and J dropped 0 bases, with 21 bases sitting between them. Study-wide points: A handful of donors shared roughly 5% of their naive CD4 clonotypes. Compared with clonotypes that all four donors shared, non-shared clonotypes had lower generation probabilities.

Source material: naive CD4+ T cells from PBMCs. The subset is: CD45RA+ positively selected. This chain uses TRBV18 with TRBJ1-3; maybe TRBD1 (6 bases). This receptor was identified in a man younger than 35 in good health. Some clones in this sample may be carry-over from other donors' samples. CDR3 loop: CASSPPTGGARFFSGNTIYF. In DNA, the CDR3 is TGTGCCAGCTCACCACCGACCGGGGGCGCACGCTTTTTCTCTGGAAACACCATATATTTT. Full variable domain (outside the CDR3, taken from reference TRBV18 and TRBJ1-3): NAGVMQNPRHLVRRRGQEARLRCSPMKGHSHVYWYRQLPEEGLKFMVYLQKENIIDESGMPKERFSAEFPKEGPSILRIQQVVRGDSAAYFCASSPPTGGARFFSGNTIYFGEGSWLTVV.